The present T cell receptor beta chain was sequenced within a study of shared clonotypes between healthy human individuals. Produced via immunoSEQ multiplex PCR; TCRdb's table is partial and in-frame only. The sample contains some 580,000 clones, about 96% of which appear only once. In germline, CDR1 is MDHEN, CDR2 SYDVKM. The CDR3 sequence is 15 residues long. The V and J ends lost 6 bases and 5 bases respectively, with 19 bases between them. Sequences were obtained from naive CD4+ T cells sorted from blood. Subset denoted: CD45RA+ positively selected. The TCR originated in a woman aged 30 to 39 in good health. The gene calls are TRBV28 and TRBJ1-1; TRBD1 is a possible D gene (6 bases). The CDR3 loop reads CASSPYTGKVTEAFF. The CDR3 nucleotides read TGTGCCAGCAGCCCTTATACAGGGAAAGTTACTGAAGCTTTCTTT.